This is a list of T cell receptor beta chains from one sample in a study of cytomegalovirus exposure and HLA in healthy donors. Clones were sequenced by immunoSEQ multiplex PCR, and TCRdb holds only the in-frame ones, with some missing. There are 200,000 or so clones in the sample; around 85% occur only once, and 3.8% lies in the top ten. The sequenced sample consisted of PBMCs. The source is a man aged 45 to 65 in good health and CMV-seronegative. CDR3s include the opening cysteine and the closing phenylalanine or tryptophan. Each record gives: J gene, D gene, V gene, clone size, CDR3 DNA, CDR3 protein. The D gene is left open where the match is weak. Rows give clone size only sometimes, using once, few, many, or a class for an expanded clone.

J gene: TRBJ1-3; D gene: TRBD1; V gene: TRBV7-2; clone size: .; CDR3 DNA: TGTGCCAGCAGCCCCCGACAGGGAATGGGAAACACCATATATTTT; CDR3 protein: CASSPRQGMGNTIYF
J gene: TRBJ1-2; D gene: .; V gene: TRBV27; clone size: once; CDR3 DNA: TGTGCCAGCAGTTTATCGACGGGAGGGTCTGGCTACACCTTC; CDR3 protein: CASSLSTGGSGYTF
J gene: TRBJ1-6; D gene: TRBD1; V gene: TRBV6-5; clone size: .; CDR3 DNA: TGTGCCAGCAGTAGTTACAGGGGGCAGAATTCACCCCTCCACTTT; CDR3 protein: CASSSYRGQNSPLHF
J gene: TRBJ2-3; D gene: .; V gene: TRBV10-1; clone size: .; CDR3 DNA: TGCGCCCTCAGAGCCTCCCAACCGGAGGGAGATACGCAGTATTTT; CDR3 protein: CALRASQPEGDTQYF
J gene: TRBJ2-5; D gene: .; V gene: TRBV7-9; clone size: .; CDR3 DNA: TGTGCCAGCAGCTTTGGAGGAGAGACCCAGTACTTC; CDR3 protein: CASSFGGETQYF
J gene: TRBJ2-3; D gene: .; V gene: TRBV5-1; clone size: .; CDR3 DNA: TGCGCCAGCAGCTTCTCAGGCAGCACAGATACGCAGTATTTT; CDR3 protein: CASSFSGSTDTQYF
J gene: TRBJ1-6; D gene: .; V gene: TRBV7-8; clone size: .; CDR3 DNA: TGTGCCAGCAGCCTTTCATCCAGCTCCTATAATTCACCCCTCCACTTT; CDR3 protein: CASSLSSSSYNSPLHF
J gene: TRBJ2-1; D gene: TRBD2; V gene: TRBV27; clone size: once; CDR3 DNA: TGTGCCAGCAGTCCCGAGCGGGGAGAGCAGTTCTTC; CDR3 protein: CASSPERGEQFF
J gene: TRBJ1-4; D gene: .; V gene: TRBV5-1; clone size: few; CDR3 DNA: TGCGCCAGCAGCCCCATGGGACAAGAGAATGAAAAACTGTTTTTT; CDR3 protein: CASSPMGQENEKLFF
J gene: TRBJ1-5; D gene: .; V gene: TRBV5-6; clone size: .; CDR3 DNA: TGTGCCAGCAGCCTGGGCGGCTTTAGCAATCAGCCCCAGCATTTT; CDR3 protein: CASSLGGFSNQPQHF
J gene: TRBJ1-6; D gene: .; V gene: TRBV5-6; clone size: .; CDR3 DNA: TGTGCCAGCAGCCCTCGAGGTTCCTATAATTCACCCCTCCACTTT; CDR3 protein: CASSPRGSYNSPLHF
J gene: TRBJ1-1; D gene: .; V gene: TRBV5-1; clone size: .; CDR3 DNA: TGCGCCAGCAAAGGTGGGGGGGCTTTGACTGAAGCTTTCTTT; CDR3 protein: CASKGGGALTEAFF
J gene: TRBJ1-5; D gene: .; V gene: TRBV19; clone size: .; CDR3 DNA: TGTGCCAGTAGAAACAAGACTCCGGAGCCCCAGCATTTT; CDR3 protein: CASRNKTPEPQHF
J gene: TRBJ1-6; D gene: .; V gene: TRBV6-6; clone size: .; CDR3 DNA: TGTGCCAGTACAGGGAATGGGAAAAATTCACCCCTCCACTTT; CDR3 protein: CASTGNGKNSPLHF
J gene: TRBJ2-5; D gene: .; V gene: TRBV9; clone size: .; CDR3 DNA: TGTGCCAGCAGCGTAGTGGGCAGGGGCTTGGAGACCCAGTACTTC; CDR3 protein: CASSVVGRGLETQYF
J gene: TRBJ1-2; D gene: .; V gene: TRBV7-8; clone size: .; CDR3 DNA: TGTGCCAGCAGCTTAGCGCCCGGGGGACTTGAGGGTGGCTACACCTTC; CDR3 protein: CASSLAPGGLEGGYTF
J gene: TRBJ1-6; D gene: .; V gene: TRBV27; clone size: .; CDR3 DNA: TGTGCCAGCTCTCGGTTCGATTCACCCCTCCACTTT; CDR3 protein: CASSRFDSPLHF
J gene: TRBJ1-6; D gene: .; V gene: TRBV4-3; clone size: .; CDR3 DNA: TGCGCCAGCAGCCAAGAATGGAGGCCTAATTCACCCCTCCACTTT; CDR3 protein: CASSQEWRPNSPLHF
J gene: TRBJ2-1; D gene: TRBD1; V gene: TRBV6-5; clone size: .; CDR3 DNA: TGTGCCAGCAGTTACGGTGGACAGGGGATCTACAATGAGCAGTTCTTC; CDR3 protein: CASSYGGQGIYNEQFF
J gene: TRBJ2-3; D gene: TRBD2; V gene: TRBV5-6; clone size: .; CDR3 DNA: TGTGCCAGCGGTCTAGCGGGGAAACCGGGGGGGCAGTATTTT; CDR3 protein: CASGLAGKPGGQYF
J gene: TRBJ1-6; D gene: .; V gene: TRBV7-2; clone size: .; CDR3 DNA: TGTGCCAGCAGCTTATTGGGTGGGGCAGGGAAGAATTCACCCCTCCACTTT; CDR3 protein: CASSLLGGAGKNSPLHF
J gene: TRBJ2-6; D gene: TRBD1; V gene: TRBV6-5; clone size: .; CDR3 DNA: TGTGCCAGCAGGTCGACAGGGGCTGGGGCCAACGTCCTGACTTTC; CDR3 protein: CASRSTGAGANVLTF
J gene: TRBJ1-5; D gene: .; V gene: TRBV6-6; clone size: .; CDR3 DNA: TGTGCCAGCAGTTACCTAACAGGCGGTAGCAATCAGCCCCAGCATTTT; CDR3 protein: CASSYLTGGSNQPQHF
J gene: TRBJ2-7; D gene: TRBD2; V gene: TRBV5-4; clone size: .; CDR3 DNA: TGTGCCAGCTCGAGCGGGAGCTACGAGCAGTACTTC; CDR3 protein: CASSSGSYEQYF
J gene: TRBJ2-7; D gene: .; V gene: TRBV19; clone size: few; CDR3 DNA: TGTGCCAGTAGTATTTCAGGTGATGACTACTACGAGCAGTACTTC; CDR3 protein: CASSISGDDYYEQYF
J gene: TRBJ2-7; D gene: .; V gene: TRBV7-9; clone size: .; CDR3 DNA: TGTGCCAGCAGTCCCCCGGGCGAGCAGTACTTC; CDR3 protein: CASSPPGEQYF
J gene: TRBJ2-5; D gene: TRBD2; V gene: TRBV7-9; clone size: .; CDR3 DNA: TGTTCCAGCAGCTTAGGGGACTACGAGGAGGAGACCCAGTACTTC; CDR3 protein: CSSSLGDYEEETQYF
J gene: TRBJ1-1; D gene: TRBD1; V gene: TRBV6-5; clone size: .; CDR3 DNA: TGTGCCAGCAGTATTGGGACAGGGAACACTGAAGCTTTCTTT; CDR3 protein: CASSIGTGNTEAFF
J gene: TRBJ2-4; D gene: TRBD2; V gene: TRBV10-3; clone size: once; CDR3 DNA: TGTGCCATCAGTGAAGGGACTAGCGGGGCGGTAGCCAAAAACATTCAGTACTTC; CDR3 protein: CAISEGTSGAVAKNIQYF
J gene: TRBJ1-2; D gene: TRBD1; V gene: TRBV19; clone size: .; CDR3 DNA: TGTGCCAGTAGTGTCACAGGGGGCAGACTGACCTATGGCTACACCTTC; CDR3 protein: CASSVTGGRLTYGYTF
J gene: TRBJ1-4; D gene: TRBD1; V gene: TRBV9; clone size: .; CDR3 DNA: TGTGCCAGCAGCGTCGCCCCCCTAGGGGGCACTAATGAAAAACTGTTTTTT; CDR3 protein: CASSVAPLGGTNEKLFF
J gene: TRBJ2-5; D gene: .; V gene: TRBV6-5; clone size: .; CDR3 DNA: TGTGCCAGCAGTTACCCGAACCTAGCTAGGGAGACCCAGTACTTC; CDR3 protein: CASSYPNLARETQYF
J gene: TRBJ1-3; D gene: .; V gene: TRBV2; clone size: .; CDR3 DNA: TGTGCCAACATTGTTGAGGGCAATGGAAACACCATATATTTT; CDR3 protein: CANIVEGNGNTIYF
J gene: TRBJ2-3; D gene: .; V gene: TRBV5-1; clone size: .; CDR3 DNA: TGCGCCAGCAGGAGTAACACAGATACGCAGTATTTT; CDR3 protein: CASRSNTDTQYF
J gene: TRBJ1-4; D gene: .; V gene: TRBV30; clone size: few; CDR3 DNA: TGTGCCTGGAGTTTGGGCCAACTTGAAAAACTGTTTTTT; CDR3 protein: CAWSLGQLEKLFF
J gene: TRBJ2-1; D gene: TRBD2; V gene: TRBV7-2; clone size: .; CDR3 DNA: TGTGCCAGCAGCATTAGCGGGGGCTACAATGAGCAGTTCTTC; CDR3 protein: CASSISGGYNEQFF
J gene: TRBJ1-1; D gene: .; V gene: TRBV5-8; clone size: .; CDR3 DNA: TGTGCCAGCAGCTTGGTAGGTCGGAGATCGAACACTGAAGCTTTCTTT; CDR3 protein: CASSLVGRRSNTEAFF
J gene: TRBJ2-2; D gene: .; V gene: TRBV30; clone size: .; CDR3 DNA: TGTGCCTGGCGAGGCGTGAACACCGGGGAGCTGTTTTTT; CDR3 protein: CAWRGVNTGELFF
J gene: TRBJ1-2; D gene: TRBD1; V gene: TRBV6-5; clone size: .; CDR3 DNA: TGTGCCAGCAGGGGGACAGGGGGTTGGTATGGCTACACCTTC; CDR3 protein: CASRGTGGWYGYTF
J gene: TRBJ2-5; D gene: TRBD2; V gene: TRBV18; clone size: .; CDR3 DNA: TGTGCCAGCTCACCAAGCCTAGCGGGGGCCCAAGAGACCCAGTACTTC; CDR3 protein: CASSPSLAGAQETQYF
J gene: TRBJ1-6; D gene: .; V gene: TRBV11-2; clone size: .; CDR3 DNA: TGTGCCAGCAGCTTAGCGCAGGGTCAAAATTCACCCCTCCACTTT; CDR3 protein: CASSLAQGQNSPLHF
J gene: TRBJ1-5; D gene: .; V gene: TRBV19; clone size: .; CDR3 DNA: TGTGCCAGTAGTATAGAACAGGGTCCGCAGCCCCAGCATTTT; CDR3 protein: CASSIEQGPQPQHF
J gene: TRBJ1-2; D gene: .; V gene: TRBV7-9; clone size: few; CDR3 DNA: TGTGCCAGCAGCAACTCAGGGTCCCCGAACTATGGCTACACCTTC; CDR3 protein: CASSNSGSPNYGYTF
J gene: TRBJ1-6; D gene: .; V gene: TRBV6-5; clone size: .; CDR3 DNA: TGTGCCAGCAGTGCCGGGACAACGCGATGGGCCCTCCACTTT; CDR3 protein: CASSAGTTRWALHF
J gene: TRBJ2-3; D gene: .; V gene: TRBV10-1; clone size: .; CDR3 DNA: TGCGCCAGCAGTGACCTCCGAGCGGCGCAAGATACGCAGTATTTT; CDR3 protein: CASSDLRAAQDTQYF